In its sample, the clone carrying this T cell receptor (beta chain) was seen once. In the original analysis: Quantification of nucleated cells was approximated via reference gene primer amplification. Clones were sequenced by immunoSEQ multiplex PCR, and TCRdb holds only the in-frame ones, with some missing. For V, J and clone size, that table is used; D and trimming come from the DNA. Altogether about 310,000 clones are present, roughly 90% being singletons, with the ten largest covering over 3.5%. Germline CDR1 and CDR2: MNHEY and SMNVEV (reference sequence). Trimming took 3 bases from V and 9 from J, leaving 12 bases between them. This CDR3 is built from 14 residues. This sample was included in a study of blood T cell repertoires in COVID-19. As for the study in general: T cells, B-cell-depleted T cells, or PBMCs provided the cDNA or gDNA that served as material.

Sequenced sample: PBMCs or T cells enriched from blood (not recorded which). The TCR was taken from a woman under 30 with acute COVID-19. The V call is TRBV27, the J call TRBJ1-6; D may be TRBD1 (5 bases). CDR3 sequence: CASSFGGEGSPLHF. In nucleotides, the CDR3 is TGTGCCAGCAGTTTCGGGGGGGAGGGTTCACCCCTCCACTTT.